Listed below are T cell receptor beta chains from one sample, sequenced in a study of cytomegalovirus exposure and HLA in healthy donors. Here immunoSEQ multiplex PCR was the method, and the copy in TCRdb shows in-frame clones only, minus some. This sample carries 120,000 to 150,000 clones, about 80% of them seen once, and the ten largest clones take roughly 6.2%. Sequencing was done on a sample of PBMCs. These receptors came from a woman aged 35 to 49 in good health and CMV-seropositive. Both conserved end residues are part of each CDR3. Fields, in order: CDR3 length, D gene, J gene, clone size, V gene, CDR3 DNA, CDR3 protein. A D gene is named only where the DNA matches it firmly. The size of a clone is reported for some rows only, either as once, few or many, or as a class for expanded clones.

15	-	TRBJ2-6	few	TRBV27	TGTGCCAGCAGCCAACAGTTCTCTGGGGCCAACGTCCTGACTTTC	CASSQQFSGANVLTF
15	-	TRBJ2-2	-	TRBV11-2	TGTGCCAGCAGCTTAAACGCGGCGGGAACCGGGGAGCTGTTTTTT	CASSLNAAGTGELFF
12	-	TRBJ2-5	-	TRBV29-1	TGCAGCGTCCCTGAGGGGGAAGAGACCCAGTACTTC	CSVPEGEETQYF
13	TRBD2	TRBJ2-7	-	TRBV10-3	TGTGCCATCAAGGGGACTAGGGGCTACGAGCAGTACTTC	CAIKGTRGYEQYF
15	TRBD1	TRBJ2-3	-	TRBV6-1	TGTGCCAGCAGTGAACGACAGGGAGTTTCAGATACGCAGTATTTT	CASSERQGVSDTQYF
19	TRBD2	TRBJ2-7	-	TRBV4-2	TGTGCCAGCAGCCAAGAAATGACTAGCGGGGTATTGACACCCTACGAGCAGTACTTC	CASSQEMTSGVLTPYEQYF
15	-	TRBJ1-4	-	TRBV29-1	TGCAGCGTTGAAGTACCGTCAGGGGTCCGTGAAAAACTGTTTTTT	CSVEVPSGVREKLFF
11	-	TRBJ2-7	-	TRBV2	TGTGCCAGCAGTGAACAGGTTAACGAGTACTTC	CASSEQVNEYF
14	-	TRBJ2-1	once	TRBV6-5	TGTGCCAGCAGGGGGAGTTGGCCCTACAATGAGCAGTTCTTC	CASRGSWPYNEQFF
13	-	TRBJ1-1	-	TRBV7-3	TGTGCCAGCAGCCCGAGCGGAACAACTGAAGCTTTCTTT	CASSPSGTTEAFF
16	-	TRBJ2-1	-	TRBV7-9	TGTTCCAGCAGCTTAATGAGGACCACAGGGTACAATGAGCAGTTCTTC	CSSSLMRTTGYNEQFF
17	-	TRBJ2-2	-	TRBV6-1	TGTGCCAGCAGTGGCACCCCAGGCGGGACGGGCACCGGGGAGCTGTTTTTT	CASSGTPGGTGTGELFF
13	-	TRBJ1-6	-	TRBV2	TGTGCCAGCAGTTCCGACAGGAACTCACCCCTCCACTTT	CASSSDRNSPLHF
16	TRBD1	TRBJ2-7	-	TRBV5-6	TGTGCCAGCAGCTTGGCGACAGGGACCTTGCGAGACGAGCAGTACTTC	CASSLATGTLRDEQYF
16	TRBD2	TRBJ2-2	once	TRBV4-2	TGTGCCAGCAGCCCCAGAGCGGGAACGAACACCGGGGAGCTGTTTTTT	CASSPRAGTNTGELFF
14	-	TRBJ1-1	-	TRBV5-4	TGTGCCAGCAGTGAGGAGAGCATGAACACTGAAGCTTTCTTT	CASSEESMNTEAFF
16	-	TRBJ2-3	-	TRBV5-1	TGCGCCAGCAGCCCCCCGGGACTTTACGGCACAGATACGCAGTATTTT	CASSPPGLYGTDTQYF
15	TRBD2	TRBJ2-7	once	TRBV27	TGTGCCAGCAGTTTAACGGCTAGCGGGACCTACGAGCAGTACTTC	CASSLTASGTYEQYF
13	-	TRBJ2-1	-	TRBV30	TGTGCCTGGAGTGCCATACTAGGAAATGAGCAGTTCTTC	CAWSAILGNEQFF
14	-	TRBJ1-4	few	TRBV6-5	TGTGCCAGCAAAGGAAGGGGAATTAATGAAAAACTGTTTTTT	CASKGRGINEKLFF
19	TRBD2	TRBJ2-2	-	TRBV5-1	TGCGCCAGCAGCTTGTCTGTTTTTAGCGGGAGTAGTCAGACCGGGGAGCTGTTTTTT	CASSLSVFSGSSQTGELFF
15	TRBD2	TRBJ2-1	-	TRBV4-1	TGCGCCAGCAGCCAAGAATGGGGTAGCGGGAGAGAGCAGTTCTTC	CASSQEWGSGREQFF
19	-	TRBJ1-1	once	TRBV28	TGTGCCAGCAGTTCGCCCATCGGGGGAGACAGCCTCATGAACACTGAAGCTTTCTTT	CASSSPIGGDSLMNTEAFF
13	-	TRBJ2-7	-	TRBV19	TGTGCCAGTAGTATAGATCTCGAGTACGAGCAGTACTTC	CASSIDLEYEQYF
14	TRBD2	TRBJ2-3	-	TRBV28	TGTGCCAGCAGACCCGGGACTAGCATTGATACGCAGTATTTT	CASRPGTSIDTQYF
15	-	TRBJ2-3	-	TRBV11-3	TGTGCCAGCAGCTTGGGGGGACAGCCCACAGATACGCAGTATTTT	CASSLGGQPTDTQYF
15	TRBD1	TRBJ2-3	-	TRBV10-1	TGCGCCAGCAGTGGGGGACAGGGGAGCACAGATACGCAGTATTTT	CASSGGQGSTDTQYF
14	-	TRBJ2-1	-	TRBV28	TGTGCCAGCAGGCGAGGTGAGGCGCGGAATGAGCAGTTCTTC	CASRRGEARNEQFF
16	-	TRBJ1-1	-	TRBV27	TGTGCCAGCAGTTTCACCGGGGGGGTGTTCGGCACTGAAGCTTTCTTT	CASSFTGGVFGTEAFF
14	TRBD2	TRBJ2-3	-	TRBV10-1	TGCGCCAGCAGTACTAGCGGGGGCACAGATACGCAGTATTTT	CASSTSGGTDTQYF
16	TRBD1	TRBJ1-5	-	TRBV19	TGTGCCAGTAGTATAGGGGTGGACAGGGGCAATCAGCCCCAGCATTTT	CASSIGVDRGNQPQHF